This T cell receptor beta chain was recorded in a study of blood T cell repertoires in COVID-19. Study as a whole: Samples came from the United States, Italy and Spain, spanning acute and convalescent COVID-19. T cells, B-cell-depleted T cells, or PBMCs provided the cDNA or gDNA that served as material.

Per the original data handling: Estimation of nucleated cell counts relied on the amplification of reference gene primers. Libraries were prepared by immunoSEQ multiplex PCR; TCRdb keeps only in-frame clonotypes and omits some of them. V, J and clone size are taken as reported in that table, and D and trimming were inferred from the DNA itself. The table has 140,000 to 150,000 clones, around four fifths seen once; the top ten hold around 3.1%. V was pared by 2 bases and J by 4 bases, with 4 bases of the junction left unmatched. CDR1 and CDR2 from the germline V gene are KGHSH and LQKENI. The CDR3 totals 16 residues.

The sequenced sample consisted of peripheral blood. The TCR was taken from a woman between 40 and 55 years old with active or convalescent COVID-19. The chain combines TRBV18 with TRBJ2-1, with 11 bases identical to TRBD2. The CDR3 bases are TGTGCCAGCTCACCAGGGACTAGCGGAATTTACAATGAGCAGTTCTTC. Protein sequence: CASSPGTSGIYNEQFF.